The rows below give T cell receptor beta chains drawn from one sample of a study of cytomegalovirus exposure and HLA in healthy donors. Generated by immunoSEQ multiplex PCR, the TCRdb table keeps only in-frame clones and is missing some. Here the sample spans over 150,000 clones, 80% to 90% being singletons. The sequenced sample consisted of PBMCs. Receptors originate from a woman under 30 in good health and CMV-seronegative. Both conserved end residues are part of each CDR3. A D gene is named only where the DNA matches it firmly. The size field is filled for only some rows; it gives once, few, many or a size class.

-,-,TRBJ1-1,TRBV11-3,TGTGCCAGCAGCTATTCCGAGGACACTGAAGCTTTCTTT,CASSYSEDTEAFF
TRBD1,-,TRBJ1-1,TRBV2,TGTGCCAGCAGCCCGAGGGACAGCAACACTGAAGCTTTCTTT,CASSPRDSNTEAFF
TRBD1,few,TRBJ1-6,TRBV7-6,TGTGCCAGCAGCTTAGGTGGTTGGACAGGGGGCATGGAGTCACCCCTCCACTTT,CASSLGGWTGGMESPLHF
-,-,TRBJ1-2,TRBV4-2,TGTGCCAGCAGCCAAGACAGGGCTCACAACGGGGGCTACACCTTC,CASSQDRAHNGGYTF
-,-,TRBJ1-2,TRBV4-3,TGCGCCAGCAGCCAAGATTTGTCGGCTAACTATGGCTACACCTTC,CASSQDLSANYGYTF
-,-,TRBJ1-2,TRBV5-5,TGTGCCAGCAGCTTGGGTGATGGGGGCGTTTTGTATAGGCTTGGCTACACCTTC,CASSLGDGGVLYRLGYTF
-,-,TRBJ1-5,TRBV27,TGTGCCAGCAGTAAGTATCCGGCCCAGCGAGGGCAGCCCCAGCATTTT,CASSKYPAQRGQPQHF
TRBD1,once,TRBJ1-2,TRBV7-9,TGTGCCAGCAGCCGAGGACAGGGGGCGTATGGCTACACCTTC,CASSRGQGAYGYTF
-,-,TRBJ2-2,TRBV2,TGTGCCAGCATTGAACAGAACACCGGGGAGCTGTTTTTT,CASIEQNTGELFF
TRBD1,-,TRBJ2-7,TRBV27,TGTGCCAGCCGGGACAGGGACGAGCAGTACTTC,CASRDRDEQYF
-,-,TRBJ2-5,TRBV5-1,TGCGCCAGCAGCTCAGACAGGACTTACCAAGAGACCCAGTACTTC,CASSSDRTYQETQYF
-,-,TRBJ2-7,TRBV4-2,TGTGCCAGCAGCCGTGGCCCGTTCGGGACACCGAATTCCTACGAGCAGTACTTC,CASSRGPFGTPNSYEQYF
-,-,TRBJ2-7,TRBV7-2,TGTGCCAGCAGCTTAGATAGAGGACAGACCTACGAGCAGTACTTC,CASSLDRGQTYEQYF
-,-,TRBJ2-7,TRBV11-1,TGTGCCAGCAGCTTGTGGGCAGTCGGAAACGAGCAGTACTTC,CASSLWAVGNEQYF
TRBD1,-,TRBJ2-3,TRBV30,TGTGCCTGGATGGAGTGGGGACAGGTCACCACAGATACGCAGTATTTT,CAWMEWGQVTTDTQYF
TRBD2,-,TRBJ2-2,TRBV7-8,TGTGCCAGCAGCTTAGCTACACGGCGCACTAGCGGGGGGTATGCCGGGGAGCTGTTTTTT,CASSLATRRTSGGYAGELFF
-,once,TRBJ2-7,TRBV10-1,TGCGCCAGCAGTTCAACCCCTCGGTATGGGCCCGTGGTCTACGAGCAGTACTTC,CASSSTPRYGPVVYEQYF
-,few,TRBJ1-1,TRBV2,TGTGCCAGCAGGATTAGACAGTTGAACACTGAAGCTTTCTTT,CASRIRQLNTEAFF
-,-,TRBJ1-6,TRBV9,TGTGCCAGCAGTGGGACACCGGATAATTCACCCCTCCACTTT,CASSGTPDNSPLHF
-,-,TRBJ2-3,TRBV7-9,TGTGCCAGCAGCTTTACTTACGAGAAAACAGATACGCAGTATTTT,CASSFTYEKTDTQYF
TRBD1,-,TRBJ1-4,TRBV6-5,TGTGCCAGCAGGGAACAGGGGAATGAAAAACTGTTTTTT,CASREQGNEKLFF
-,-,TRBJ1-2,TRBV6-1,TGTGCCACTCACCCTGGCGGAGGAGGCTACACCTTC,CATHPGGGGYTF
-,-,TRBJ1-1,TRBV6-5,TGTGCCAGCACCAGACGCGGGCGGGACACTGAAGCTTTCTTT,CASTRRGRDTEAFF
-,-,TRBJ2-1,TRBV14,TGTGCCAGCAGCCGAGTCAGGGCGAATGAGCAGTTCTTC,CASSRVRANEQFF
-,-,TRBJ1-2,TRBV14,TGTGCCAGCAGCCAAGATCGTTTGCCCGATTACAAGAACTATGGCTACACCTTC,CASSQDRLPDYKNYGYTF
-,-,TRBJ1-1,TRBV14,TGTGCCAGCAGCCAAGGGGTCGGGTTGGCAGGGAGGACTGAAGCTTTCTTT,CASSQGVGLAGRTEAFF
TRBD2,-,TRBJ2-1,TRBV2,TGTGCCAGCAGTGGGAGGACTAGCGGGGGGTACAATGAGCAGTTCTTC,CASSGRTSGGYNEQFF
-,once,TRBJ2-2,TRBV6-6,TGTGCCAGCAGGCCTGTCGGGGAAAGTACCGGGGAGCTGTTTTTT,CASRPVGESTGELFF
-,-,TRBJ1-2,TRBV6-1,TGTGCCAGCAGTGAAACAGGGCCCTATGGCTACACCTTC,CASSETGPYGYTF
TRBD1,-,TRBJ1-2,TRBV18,TGTGCCAGCTCCCATCGGGACAGTTTTACCTATGGCTACACCTTC,CASSHRDSFTYGYTF
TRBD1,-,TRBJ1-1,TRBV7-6,TGTGCCAGCAGCCCGCGACAGGGGGCTAGCACTGAAGCTTTCTTT,CASSPRQGASTEAFF
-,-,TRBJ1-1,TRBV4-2,TGTGCCAGCAGCCAAGATGGCAGTAACACTGAAGCTTTCTTT,CASSQDGSNTEAFF
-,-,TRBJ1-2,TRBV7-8,TGTGCCAGCAGCTTAGCCAGGGAGGGGGTCGGGGTCTCCACCTTC,CASSLAREGVGVSTF
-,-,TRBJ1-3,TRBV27,TGTGCCAGCAGTCCGACTGAGGGCGCAGAATCTGGAAACACCATATATTTT,CASSPTEGAESGNTIYF
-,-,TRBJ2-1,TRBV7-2,TGTGCCAGCACCGGCGGGACCGAGCAGTTCTTC,CASTGGTEQFF
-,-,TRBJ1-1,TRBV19,TGTGCCAGTAGTATAGTCTCGGCCTGGGCGGGGAACACTGAAGCTTTCTTT,CASSIVSAWAGNTEAFF
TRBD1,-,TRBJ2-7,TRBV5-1,TGCGCCAGCAGCACCTCATCTGGGACAGGGGGGTACGAGCAGTACTTC,CASSTSSGTGGYEQYF
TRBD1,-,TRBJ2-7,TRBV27,TGTGCCAGCAGTTTATCTTCAGGACAGGTTAGCTACGAGCAGTACTTC,CASSLSSGQVSYEQYF
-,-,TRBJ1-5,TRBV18,TGTGCCAGCTCAGATACGACAGGTTACCAGCCCCAGCATTTT,CASSDTTGYQPQHF
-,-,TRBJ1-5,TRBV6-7,TGTGCCAGCAGTTACTCGATGCCCCGGCAGCCCCAGCATTTT,CASSYSMPRQPQHF
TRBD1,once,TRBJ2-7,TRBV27,TGTGCCAGCAGCCGGGGACAGGGGACACCCTACGAGCAGTACTTC,CASSRGQGTPYEQYF
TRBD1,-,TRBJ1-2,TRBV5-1,TGCGCCAGCAGCTTGTACGGGACAGACTATGGCTACACCTTC,CASSLYGTDYGYTF
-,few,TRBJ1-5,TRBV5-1,TGCGCCAGCAGCCCGTACGGGTTCAATCAGCCCCAGCATTTT,CASSPYGFNQPQHF
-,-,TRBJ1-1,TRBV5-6,TGTGCCAGCAGCCGCTCGTACTCTGAAGCTTTCTTT,CASSRSYSEAFF
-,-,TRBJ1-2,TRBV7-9,TGTGCCAGCAGCGGAACCCAACGAGGGCTGGTTGGGGGCTACACCTTC,CASSGTQRGLVGGYTF